This T cell receptor (beta chain) was profiled in a study of cytomegalovirus exposure and HLA in healthy donors. Overall study findings and caveats: Cytomegalovirus status, reportedly, was diagnosed with high specificity and sensitivity by the classifier. HLA allele associations emerged for about 18,000 TCR beta sequences in a later analysis, at 0.05 false discovery rate.

A note on this clone: The target antigen is unknown.

PCR was performed using 60 Vbeta and 13 Jbeta primers. Clones were sequenced by immunoSEQ multiplex PCR, and TCRdb holds only the in-frame ones, with some missing. Of 180,000 or so clones listed, approximately 80% are singletons. The source material was PBMCs. This clonotype originated in a man aged 18 to 35 in good health and CMV-seronegative.

CDR3 sequence reads: CASSFGFGGTLVVGTQYF. The DNA of the CDR3 is TGTGCCAGCAGTTTCGGATTTGGGGGGACCCTTGTTGTCGGGACCCAGTACTTC. The chain couples TRBV28 to TRBJ2-5; TRBD2 is a possible D gene (6 bases). The V and J ends lost 3 bases and 7 bases respectively, with 27 bases between them. Germline values: CDR1 MDHEN, CDR2 SYDVKM. This CDR3 is 18 amino acids long.